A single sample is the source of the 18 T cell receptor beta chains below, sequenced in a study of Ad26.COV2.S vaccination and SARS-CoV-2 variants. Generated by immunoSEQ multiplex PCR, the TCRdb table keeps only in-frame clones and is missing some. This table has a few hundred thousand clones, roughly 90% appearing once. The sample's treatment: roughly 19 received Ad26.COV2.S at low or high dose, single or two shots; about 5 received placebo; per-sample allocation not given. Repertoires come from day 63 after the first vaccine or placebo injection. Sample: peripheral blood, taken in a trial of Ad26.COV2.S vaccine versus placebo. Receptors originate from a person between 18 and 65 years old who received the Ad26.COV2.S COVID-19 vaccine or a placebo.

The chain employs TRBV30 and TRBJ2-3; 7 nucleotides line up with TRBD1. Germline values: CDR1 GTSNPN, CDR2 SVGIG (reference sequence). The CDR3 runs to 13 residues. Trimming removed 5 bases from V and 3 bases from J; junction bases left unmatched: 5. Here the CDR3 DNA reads TGTGCCTGGGGACAGGAAGTTACAGATACGCAGTATTTT. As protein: CAWGQEVTDTQYF.

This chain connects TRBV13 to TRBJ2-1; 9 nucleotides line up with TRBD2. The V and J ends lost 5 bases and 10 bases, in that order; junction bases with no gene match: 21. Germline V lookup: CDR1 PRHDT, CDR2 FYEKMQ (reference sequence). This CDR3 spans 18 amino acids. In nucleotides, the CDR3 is TGTGCCAGCAGCGCCCAAGCGGGGGGCGCCGTTTTGAGGGAGGAGCAGTTCTTC. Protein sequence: CASSAQAGGAVLREEQFF. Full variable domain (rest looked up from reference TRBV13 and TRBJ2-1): AAGVIQSPRHLIKEKRETATLKCYPIPRHDTVYWYQQGPGQDPQFLISFYEKMQSDKGSIPDRFSAQQFSDYHSELNMSSLELGDSALYFCASSAQAGGAVLREEQFFGPGTRLTVL.

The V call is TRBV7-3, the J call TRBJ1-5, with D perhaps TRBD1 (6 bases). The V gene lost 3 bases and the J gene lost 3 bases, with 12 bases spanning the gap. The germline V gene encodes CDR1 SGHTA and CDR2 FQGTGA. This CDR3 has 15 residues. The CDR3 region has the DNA TGTGCCAGCAGCTTGGCAGGACAGATCAATCAGCCCCAGCATTTT. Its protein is CASSLAGQINQPQHF.

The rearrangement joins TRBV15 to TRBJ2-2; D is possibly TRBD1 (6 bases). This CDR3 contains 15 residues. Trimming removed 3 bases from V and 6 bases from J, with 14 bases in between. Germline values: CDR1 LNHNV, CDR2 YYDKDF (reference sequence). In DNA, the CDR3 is TGTGCCACCAGCAGCCCGACAGGATTTTCCGGGGAGCTGTTTTTT. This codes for CATSSPTGFSGELFF. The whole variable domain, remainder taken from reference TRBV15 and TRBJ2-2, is DAMVIQNPRYQVTQFGKPVTLSCSQTLNHNVMYWYQQKSSQAPKLLFHYYDKDFNNEADTPDNFQSRRPNTSFCFLDIRSPGLGDTAMYLCATSSPTGFSGELFFGEGSRLTVL.

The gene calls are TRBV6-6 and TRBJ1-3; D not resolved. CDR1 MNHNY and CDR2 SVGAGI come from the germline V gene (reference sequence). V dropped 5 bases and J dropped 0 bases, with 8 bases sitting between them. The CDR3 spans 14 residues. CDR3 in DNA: TGTGCCAGCAGTCTACCCGACTCTGGAAACACCATATATTTT. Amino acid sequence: CASSLPDSGNTIYF.

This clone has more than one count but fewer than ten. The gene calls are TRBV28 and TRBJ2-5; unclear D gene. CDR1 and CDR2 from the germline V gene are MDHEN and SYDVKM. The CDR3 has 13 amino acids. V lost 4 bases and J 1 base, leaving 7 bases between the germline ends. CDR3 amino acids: CASSSPAQETQYF. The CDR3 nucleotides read TGTGCCAGCAGTTCCCCAGCCCAAGAGACCCAGTACTTC.

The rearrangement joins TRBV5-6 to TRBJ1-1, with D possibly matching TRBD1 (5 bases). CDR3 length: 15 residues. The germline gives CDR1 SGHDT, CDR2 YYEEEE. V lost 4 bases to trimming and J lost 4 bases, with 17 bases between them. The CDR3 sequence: CASSDPQEASTEAFF. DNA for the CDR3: TGTGCCAGCAGCGATCCACAGGAGGCGAGCACTGAAGCTTTCTTT.

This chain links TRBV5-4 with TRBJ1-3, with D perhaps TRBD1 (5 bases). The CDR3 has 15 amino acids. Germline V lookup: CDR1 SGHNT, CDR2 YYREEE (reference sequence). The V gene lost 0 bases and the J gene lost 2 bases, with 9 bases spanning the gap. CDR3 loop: CASSLGSGAGNTIYF. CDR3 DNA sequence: TGTGCCAGCAGCTTGGGATCGGGGGCTGGAAACACCATATATTTT.

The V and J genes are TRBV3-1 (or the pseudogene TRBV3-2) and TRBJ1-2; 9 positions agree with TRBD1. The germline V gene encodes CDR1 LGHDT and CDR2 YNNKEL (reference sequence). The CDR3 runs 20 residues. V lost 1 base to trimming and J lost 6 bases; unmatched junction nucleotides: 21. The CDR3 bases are TGTGCCAGCAGCCAAGGACCGGGACAGGGTACTGGGTATCGGAGGGATGGCTACACCTTC. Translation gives CASSQGPGQGTGYRRDGYTF.

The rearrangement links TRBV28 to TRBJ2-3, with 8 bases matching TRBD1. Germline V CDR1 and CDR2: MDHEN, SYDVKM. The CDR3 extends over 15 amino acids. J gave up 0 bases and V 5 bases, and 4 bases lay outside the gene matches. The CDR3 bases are TGTGCCAGCAGTCCTTGGACAGGGAGCACAGATACGCAGTATTTT. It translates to CASSPWTGSTDTQYF.

CDR3 amino acids: CASRRLADYEQYV. The CDR3 DNA follows: TGTGCCAGCAGGCGCCTAGCGGATTACGAGCAGTACGTC. The chain is built from TRBV2 and TRBJ2-7; TRBD2 matches 7 bases. CDR1 SNHLY and CDR2 FYNNEI come from the germline V gene. This CDR3 has 13 residues. Trimming took 6 bases from V and 4 from J; bases not matched to a gene: 6.

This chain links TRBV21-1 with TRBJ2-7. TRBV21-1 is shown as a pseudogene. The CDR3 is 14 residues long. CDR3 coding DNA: TGTGCCAGCAGCAAAGAAACCGGGACCCACGAGCAGTACGTC. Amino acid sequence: CASSKETGTHEQYV.

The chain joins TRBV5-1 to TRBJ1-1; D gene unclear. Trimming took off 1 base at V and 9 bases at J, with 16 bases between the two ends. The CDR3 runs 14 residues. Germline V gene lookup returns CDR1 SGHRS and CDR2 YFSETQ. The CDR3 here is CASSLSADGIKAFF. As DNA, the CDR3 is TGCGCCAGCAGCTTGAGTGCGGACGGGATAAAAGCTTTCTTT. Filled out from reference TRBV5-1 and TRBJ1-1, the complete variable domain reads KAGVTQTPRYLIKTRGQQVTLSCSPISGHRSVSWYQQTPGQGLQFLFEYFSETQRNKGNFPGRFSGRQFSNSRSEMNVSTLELGDSALYLCASSLSADGIKAFFGQGTRLTVV.

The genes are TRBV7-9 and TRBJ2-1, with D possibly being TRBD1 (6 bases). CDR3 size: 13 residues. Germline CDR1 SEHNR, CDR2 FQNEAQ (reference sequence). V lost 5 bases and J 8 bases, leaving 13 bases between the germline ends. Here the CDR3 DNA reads TGTGCCAGCAGCCCCCGGACAGTGGATGAGCAGTTCTTC. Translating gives CASSPRTVDEQFF. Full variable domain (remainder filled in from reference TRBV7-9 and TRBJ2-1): DTGVSQNPRHKITKRGQNVTFRCDPISEHNRLYWYRQTLGQGPEFLTYFQNEAQLEKSRLLSDRFSAERPKGSFSTLEIQRTEQGDSAMYLCASSPRTVDEQFFGPGTRLTVL.

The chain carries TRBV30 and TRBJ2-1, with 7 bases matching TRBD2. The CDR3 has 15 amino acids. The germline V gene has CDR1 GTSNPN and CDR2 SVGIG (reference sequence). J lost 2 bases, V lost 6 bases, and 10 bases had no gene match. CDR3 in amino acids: CACSPRGRTYNEQFF. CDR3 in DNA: TGTGCCTGCTCCCCCCGCGGGAGAACCTACAATGAGCAGTTCTTC.

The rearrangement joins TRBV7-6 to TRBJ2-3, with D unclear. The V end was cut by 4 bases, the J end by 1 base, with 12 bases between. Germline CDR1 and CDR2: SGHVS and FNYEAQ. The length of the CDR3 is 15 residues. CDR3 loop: CASSSQSTGTDTQYF. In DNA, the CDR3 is TGTGCCAGCAGCTCACAGTCCACGGGCACAGATACGCAGTATTTT. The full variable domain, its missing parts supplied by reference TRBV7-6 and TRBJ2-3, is GAGVSQSPRYKVTKRGQDVALRCDPISGHVSLYWYRQALGQGPEFLTYFNYEAQQDKSGLPNDRFSAERPEGSISTLTIQRTEQRDSAMYRCASSSQSTGTDTQYFGPGTRLTVL.

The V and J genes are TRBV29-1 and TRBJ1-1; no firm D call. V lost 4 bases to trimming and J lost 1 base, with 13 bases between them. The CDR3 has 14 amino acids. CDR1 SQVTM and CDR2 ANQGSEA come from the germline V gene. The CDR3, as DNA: TGCAGCGTTGCCGGACTAGTGGCGAACACTGAAGCTTTCTTT. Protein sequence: CSVAGLVANTEAFF.

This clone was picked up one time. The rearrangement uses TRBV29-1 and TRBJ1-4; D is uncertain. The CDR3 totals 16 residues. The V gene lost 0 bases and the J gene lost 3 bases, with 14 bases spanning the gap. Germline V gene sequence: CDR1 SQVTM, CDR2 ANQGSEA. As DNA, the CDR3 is TGCAGCGTTGAAGATCCAGCGACGGCCGCTAATGAAAAACTGTTTTTT. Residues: CSVEDPATAANEKLFF.